Listed below are T cell receptor beta chains from one sample, sequenced in a study of monozygotic twins with inflammatory bowel disease. TCRdb re-called the 5' RACE reads and shows each CDR3 protein once, DNA omitted. In all, the sample yields 310,000 or so distinct CDR3 sequences. The sequenced material came from blood. Every receptor here comes from a human donor with ulcerative colitis or Crohn's disease, or a healthy co-twin of an affected twin (not recorded which). CDR3s include the opening cysteine and the closing phenylalanine or tryptophan. The order of the fields is J gene, V gene, CDR3 protein.

TRBJ1-1 | TRBV7-2 | CATQTGATEAFF
TRBJ2-5 | TRBV28 | CASSLPQGLAGRETQYF
TRBJ2-7 | TRBV4-1 | CASSQEEGSSYEQYF
TRBJ2-1 | TRBV6-6 | CASVEQGFYNEQFF
TRBJ2-1 | TRBV7-2 | CASSRLAGTHNEQFF
TRBJ2-1 | TRBV20-1 | CSARGQGTRNEQFF
TRBJ2-2 | TRBV12-3/TRBV12-4 | CASSSSNTGELFF
TRBJ2-2 | TRBV7-9 | CASSLRDYNTGELFF
TRBJ2-1 | TRBV3-1 | CASSQDPGPYNEQFF
TRBJ2-5 | TRBV3-1 | CASSQGISSVAQETQYF
TRBJ2-7 | TRBV7-2 | CASRRQLLYEQYF
TRBJ2-5 | TRBV7-9 | CASSPRSGLAGQETQYF
TRBJ2-7 | TRBV5-6 | CASSLSRSSYEQYF
TRBJ2-1 | TRBV19 | CASSTTAGGWQGDEQFF
TRBJ2-2 | TRBV6-1 | CASSGPSMAVGTGELFF
TRBJ2-4 | TRBV5-4 | CASSLVPGTGDKNIQYF
TRBJ2-7 | TRBV20-1 | CSATGRDDPYEQYF
TRBJ1-2 | TRBV6-1 | CACAGQGTNYGYTF
TRBJ2-5 | TRBV5-6 | CASSFWTSGSETQYF
TRBJ1-1 | TRBV4-3 | CASSQDRVTGSTEAFF
TRBJ2-1 | TRBV7-2 | CASSLGTLNEQFF
TRBJ1-2 | TRBV20-1 | CSASSGRGYTF